A single sample gave rise to the 22 T cell receptor beta chains below, sequenced in a study of blood T cell repertoires in COVID-19. Profiling relied on immunoSEQ multiplex PCR, and the TCRdb table lists in-frame clones only, not all of them. The data contain around 50,000 clones, about 79% of them singletons. Sequenced input: peripheral blood. The source of these receptors is an elderly man with COVID-19, enrolled during active disease.

The chain has TRBV3-1 (or the pseudogene TRBV3-2) and TRBJ2-2, with a possible D match to TRBD1 (5 bases). The ends were cut back, 3 bases at V and 5 bases at J, with 10 bases in the middle. Germline values: CDR1 LGHDT, CDR2 YNNKEL (reference sequence). CDR3 length: 14 amino acids. Here the CDR3 reads CASSQSGITGELFF. The CDR3 DNA sequence: TGTGCCAGCAGCCAGTCAGGGATAACCGGGGAGCTGTTTTTT.

The rearrangement joins TRBV29-1 to TRBJ2-1; TRBD1 agrees at 9 bases. V lost 7 bases to trimming and J lost 5 bases; unmatched junction nucleotides: 6. The CDR3 totals 13 residues. Germline V CDR1 and CDR2: SQVTM, ANQGSEA. CDR3 sequence reads: CSAQDRGNNEQFF. The CDR3 DNA reads as TGCAGCGCACAGGACAGGGGTAACAATGAGCAGTTCTTC.

The rearrangement uses TRBV7-2 and TRBJ2-5, with 7 bases that match TRBD2. Germline trimming cut 3 bases from V and 5 bases from J; bases unmatched to any gene: 6. Germline V gene sequence: CDR1 SGHTA, CDR2 FQGNSA. The CDR3 is 14 residues long. The chain's CDR3 is CASSLNRGVETQYF. CDR3 bases: TGTGCCAGCAGCTTGAATCGGGGGGTTGAGACCCAGTACTTC. The full variable domain, in which reference TRBV7-2 and TRBJ2-5 provide the parts outside the CDR3, is GAGVSQSPSNKVTEKGKDVELRCDPISGHTALYWYRQSLGQGLEFLIYFQGNSAPDKSGLPSDRFSAERTGGSVSTLTIQRTQQEDSAVYLCASSLNRGVETQYFGPGTRLLVL.

The V and J genes are TRBV5-5 and TRBJ2-1; D gene unclear. This CDR3 region has 17 residues. CDR1 is SGHKS, CDR2 YYEKEE, per germline (reference sequence). V lost 1 base and J lost 8, with 22 bases in between. This CDR3 is CASSLMALSSTEDEQFF. The CDR3 nucleotides read TGTGCCAGCAGCTTGATGGCTTTGTCTAGTACTGAGGATGAGCAGTTCTTC.

This clone has a handful of counts. DNA of the CDR3: TGTGCCTGGAGTACCGCAGGGGGAGGCGTCGGAATTTCACCCCTCCACTTT. Protein sequence: CAWSTAGGGVGISPLHF. The chain uses TRBV30 and TRBJ1-6; TRBD1 matches at 7 bases. The CDR3 has 17 amino acids. Per germline, CDR1 GTSNPN and CDR2 SVGIG (reference sequence). V lost 2 bases to trimming and J lost 9 bases; unmatched junction nucleotides: 16. The full variable domain, its missing parts supplied by reference TRBV30 and TRBJ1-6, is SQTIHQWPATLVQPVGSPLSLECTVEGTSNPNLYWYRQAAGRGLQLLFYSVGIGQISSEVPQNLSASRPQDRQFILSSKKLLLSDSGFYLCAWSTAGGGVGISPLHFGNGTRLTVT.

The gene calls are TRBV7-2 and TRBJ2-1; 8 bases fit TRBD1. V shed 4 bases, J shed 6 bases, and the junction held 5 bases outside the gene matches. Germline V gene lookup returns CDR1 SGHTA and CDR2 FQGNSA. This CDR3 spans 14 amino acids. CDR3 DNA sequence: TGTGCCAGCAGCTCTTCCACAGGGGGCAATGAGCAGTTCTTC. Its translation is CASSSSTGGNEQFF.

This clone was seen a handful of times. The chain joins TRBV18 to TRBJ1-1; the D gene is possibly TRBD1 (6 bases). CDR1 is KGHSH, CDR2 LQKENI, per germline. Trimming cost V 1 base and J 5 bases, with 14 bases left between them. This CDR3 comprises 15 residues. The CDR3 loop reads CASSPRGGSGTEAFF. As DNA, the CDR3 is TGTGCCAGCTCACCACGAGGGGGTTCAGGGACTGAAGCTTTCTTT.

This clone was seen once. The chain recombines TRBV5-1 with TRBJ1-1; TRBD1 agrees at 8 bases. The CDR3 length is 14 residues. Germline CDR1 SGHRS, CDR2 YFSETQ. After removal of 5 bases from V and 0 bases from J, the junction contained 3 bases not matched to a gene. The CDR3 loop is CASRTGAMNTEAFF. In nucleotides, the CDR3 is TGCGCCAGCAGGACAGGGGCGATGAACACTGAAGCTTTCTTT.

In its sample, this clone was seen once. The chain links TRBV5-4 to TRBJ1-4; the D gene is possibly TRBD1 (5 bases). The ends were cut back, 5 bases at V and 3 bases at J, with 14 bases in the middle. There are 15 residues in the CDR3. CDR1 and CDR2 from the germline V gene are SGHNT and YYREEE (reference sequence). The CDR3 nucleotides are TGTGCCAGCAGTGAGATACAGGCAGCTAATGAAAAACTGTTTTTT. Translating gives CASSEIQAANEKLFF.

The CDR3 DNA sequence: TGCGCCAGCAGTCTCCGTGGGGGGAGCGGCTATGGCTACACCTTC. This sequence encodes CASSLRGGSGYGYTF. This rearrangement joins TRBV5-1 to TRBJ1-2; weak D call: TRBD1 (5 bases). CDR1 and CDR2 (germline): SGHRS, YFSETQ. V was trimmed by 5 bases and J by 4 bases, leaving 18 bases between them. The CDR3 totals 15 residues.

The CDR3 loop is CASSKTGRGTEAFF. CDR3 bases: TGTGCCAGCAGCAAGACAGGTAGGGGCACTGAAGCTTTCTTT. This sequence joins TRBV5-6 and TRBJ1-1, with D possibly matching TRBD1 (6 bases). V dropped 4 bases and J dropped 4 bases, with 14 bases sitting between them. The CDR3 contains 14 residues. Germline V lookup: CDR1 SGHDT, CDR2 YYEEEE.

The chain combines TRBV9 with TRBJ1-1, with a tentative D call TRBD1 (5 bases). The CDR3 is 14 residues long. Germline-derived CDR1 and CDR2 are SGDLS and YYNGEE. Trimming left V 9 bases short and J 3 bases short, with 18 bases between. DNA of the CDR3: TGTGCCACTACGGAGGGACCCTGGGACACTGAAGCTTTCTTT. The encoded protein is CATTEGPWDTEAFF.

In nucleotides, the CDR3 is TGTGCCACCAGCAGGGAAACTAAGGAGCAGTTCTTC. Amino acids: CATSRETKEQFF. V gene TRBV15 combines with J gene TRBJ2-1; D remains unclear. Germline V gene sequence: CDR1 LNHNV, CDR2 YYDKDF (reference sequence). CDR3 length equals 12 residues. V was pared by 3 bases and J by 10 bases, with 10 bases between.

The V gene is TRBV7-2, the J gene TRBJ2-5; tentative D call: TRBD2 (6 bases). Deletions cut 1 base from V and 6 bases from J, with 9 bases between. This CDR3 is 13 amino acids long. Germline CDR1 and CDR2: SGHTA and FQGNSA. In DNA, the CDR3 is TGTGCCAGCAGCTTAGGGGGGGTGAAGACCCAGTACTTC. Translated, it gives CASSLGGVKTQYF.

Worth noting for this clone: The conserved final phenylalanine or tryptophan is absent from the CDR3, which likely points to a read error. No DNA is shown, since the ends of the CDR3 on it are uncertain; the CDR3 is the one TCRdb lists. The chain uses TRBV5-6 and TRBJ1-2; whether TRBD1, the table's D call, matches the DNA was not checked. The CDR3 comprises 13 residues, both ends counted. Germline assignment: CDR1 SGHDT and CDR2 YYEEEE. CDR3 in amino acids: CASSSLTRDILLL.

The rearrangement joins TRBV5-1 to TRBJ1-1; a possible D gene is TRBD1 (5 bases). The germline V gene has CDR1 SGHRS and CDR2 YFSETQ. This CDR3 is built from 13 residues. V lost 0 bases to trimming and J lost 6 bases, with 9 bases between them. DNA of the CDR3: TGCGCCAGCAGCTTGGCGCCAGGGTCTGAAGCTTTCTTT. It encodes CASSLAPGSEAFF.

Of note for this clone: Sequence at one end of the junction differs from germline and may be a read error. At the DNA level, this CDR3 is encoded by other sequences in the same sample as well. The rearrangement joins TRBV5-5 to TRBJ1-1; 10 bases line up with TRBD1. This CDR3 comprises 15 residues. Germline V gene data show CDR1 as SGHKS and CDR2 as YYEKEE (reference sequence). CDR3 sequence (DNA): TGTGCCAGCAGCTTGGAAGGGACAGGGGCGAACGAAGCTTTTTTT. Its translation is CASSLEGTGANEAFF.

This clone is large by share. The rearrangement joins TRBV28 to TRBJ1-1; D call uncertain. V dropped 5 bases and J dropped 7 bases, with 26 bases sitting between them. Germline V lookup: CDR1 MDHEN, CDR2 SYDVKM. This CDR3 comprises 17 residues. The DNA for the CDR3 is TGTGCCAGCAGTCTACTGGGTGTGGGTGAGGAAGAGGGTGAAGCTTTCTTT. Amino acids: CASSLLGVGEEEGEAFF.

The chain is built from TRBV24-1 and TRBJ1-2, with a tentative D call TRBD1 (5 bases). In germline, CDR1 is KGHDR, CDR2 SFDVKD. There are 16 residues in the CDR3. V was pared by 3 bases and J by 4 bases, with 17 bases between. The CDR3 loop is CATSDPGRGGSYGYTF. In nucleotides, the CDR3 is TGTGCCACCAGTGATCCGGGACGGGGAGGATCCTATGGCTACACCTTC.

This clone came up a few times. The chain recombines TRBV18 with TRBJ2-7, with D maybe TRBD2 (6 bases). This CDR3 contains 14 residues. Germline V gives CDR1 KGHSH, CDR2 LQKENI. V was shortened by 6 bases and J by 7 bases, with 19 bases between the two germline ends. CDR3 region: CASSPGLEGREQYV. Here the CDR3 DNA reads TGTGCCAGCTCCCCTGGGTTGGAGGGGAGGGAGCAGTACGTC.

The gene calls are TRBV30 and TRBJ1-2; 8 bases are a match to TRBD1. This CDR3 region has 14 residues. Germline V lookup: CDR1 GTSNPN, CDR2 SVGIG (reference sequence). With 0 bases clipped from V and 4 bases from J, the junction kept 4 bases outside the gene matches. The CDR3 protein is CAWSVQGGVYGYTF. CDR3 DNA sequence: TGTGCCTGGAGTGTACAGGGGGGAGTCTATGGCTACACCTTC.

The rearrangement links TRBV20-1 to TRBJ1-4; D is undetermined. Trimming cost V 3 bases and J 7 bases, with 18 bases left between them. Germline assignment: CDR1 DFQATT and CDR2 SNEGSKA (reference sequence). The CDR3 loop spans 15 amino acids. The CDR3 loop reads CSASIGILIGEKLFF. CDR3 DNA: TGCAGTGCTAGTATCGGGATCCTAATCGGTGAAAAACTGTTTTTT.